These 5 T cell receptor beta chains share one sample of origin, sequenced in a study of T cells in Graves' hyperthyroidism and ophthalmopathy. TCR beta CDR3 region amplification was performed from RNA transcripts. A set of HTBI primers served as the primers for a first-round RT-PCR of the TCR CDR3. TCRdb itself ran the multiplex PCR reads through MiXCR, one entry per CDR3 protein. The sample holds under 300,000 distinct CDR3 sequences, 20% to 25% seen once. Material for sequencing was blood. The receptors come from a man between 40 and 49 years old with Graves' hyperthyroidism that later progressed to Graves' ophthalmopathy.

This clonotype was seen ten or more times. The chain combines TRBV7-9 with TRBJ1-2; no reliable D call. The CDR3 length is 14 residues. Trimming took 1 base from V and 7 from J, leaving 13 bases between them. Germline V gene sequence: CDR1 SEHNR, CDR2 FQNEAQ (reference sequence). This CDR3 reads CASSLGLEGFGYTF. The CDR3 nucleotides read TGTGCCAGCAGCTTAGGACTGGAAGGGTTTGGCTACACCTTC.

This clonotype was recorded at least ten times. The chain couples TRBV19 to TRBJ2-5; 8 bases match TRBD2. V was clipped by 5 bases and J by 5 bases; unmatched bases: 4. This CDR3 is built from 13 residues. Germline V gene lookup returns CDR1 LNHDA and CDR2 SQIVND (reference sequence). CDR3 in amino acids: CASSFGLAETQYF. The CDR3 region has the DNA TGTGCCAGTAGTTTCGGACTAGCCGAGACCCAGTACTTC.

This clonotype has a count of ten or more. The chain joins TRBV4-1 to TRBJ2-3, with TRBD2 matching 7 bases. The germline V gene encodes CDR1 MGHRA and CDR2 YSYEKL. V gave up 3 bases and J gave up 0 bases; unmatched junction bases: 6. This CDR3 contains 16 residues. As DNA, the CDR3 is TGCGCCAGCAGCCACGGACTAGACTCGAGCACAGATACGCAGTATTTT. Protein sequence: CASSHGLDSSTDTQYF.

This clonotype was seen at least ten times. The genes are TRBV4-1 and TRBJ2-7; D gene unclear. Trimming took 1 base from V and 2 from J, leaving 12 bases between them. This CDR3 has 15 amino acids. CDR1 is MGHRA and CDR2 is YSYEKL in the germline V gene. The chain's CDR3 is CASSQGQTSPYEQYF. The CDR3, as DNA: TGCGCCAGCAGCCAAGGACAAACCTCTCCCTACGAGCAGTACTTC.

There are many counts of this clonotype. V is TRBV7-2 and J is TRBJ1-1; D possibly corresponds to TRBD1 (6 bases). Germline CDR1 and CDR2: SGHTA and FQGNSA. There are 15 residues in the CDR3. The V end was cut by 5 bases, the J end by 4 bases, with 17 bases between. CDR3 region: CASSLTYRDGTEAFF. CDR3 nucleotide sequence: TGTGCCAGCAGCCTCACCTACAGGGACGGCACTGAAGCTTTCTTT.